The TCR beta chain described here comes from a study of early T cells in non-severe SARS-CoV-2 infection (dated by TCRdb to about 2021). Looking at the study overall: TCR sequencing used bulk RNA from unsorted whole blood, so alpha and beta chains could not be paired. Beyond this particular receptor, the publication reports: VDJdb matching was skewed toward anti-spike CD8 responses, so virus-specific expansions were likely underestimated and private and CD4 specificities were missed.

The study was a case-control design nested within a healthcare worker cohort in London, UK, with weekly nasopharyngeal swab PCR tests and blood sampling. Between 23 and 31 March 2020, the week of the UK lockdown, healthcare workers were enrolled and then followed up weekly for as long as 16 weeks. This clonotype has a count of ten or more. Its antigen has not been determined. Base-call qualities are not available, and no considerably larger clone is one nucleotide away. Counted from cysteine to phenylalanine, this CDR3 has 14 amino acids. CDR3 DNA only is kept here, 42 bases in frame from base 1. Via the germline V gene, CDR1 is SGDLS and CDR2 YYNGEE. For this chain, trimming is 2 bases at the V end and 5 bases at the J end, and the number of junction bases without a gene match is 1. Receptors were amplified or captured by 5' RACE. Instrument on record: NextSeq 500. To correct for sequencing error and PCR bias, the TCR library protocol tagged individual cDNA molecules with unique molecular identifiers. Both TCR alpha and beta chains were sequenced, and tight co-correlation was observed between alpha and beta sequence abundances in each sample. As for the original processing: Decombinator V4 was used to annotate TCR sequences for V gene, J gene and CDR3. TCRs were defined as expanded if a significant change between any two time points was detected under a Poisson model with p below 0.0001. Abundances of TCRs were expressed as counts per million after normalisation to the total number of TCRs sequenced in each sample. TRAV1-2 paired with TRAJ12, TRAJ20 or TRAJ33 defined MAIT TCRs, while TRAV10 paired with TRAJ18 defined iNKT TCRs. VDJdb, accessed 1 November 2021, was searched for CMV, EBV and SARS-CoV-2 annotated TCRs, excluding TCRs annotated for multiple antigens. TCRdb reprocessing: public reads trimmed at Q25 with fastp, clones called with MiXCR, in-frame beta chains kept. A single entry per CDR3 protein holds the most common genes and DNA from its merged rows. These V and J calls rely on TCRdb rather than the paper's analysis. The sample records tens of thousands of distinct CDR3 sequences, 10% to 15% of which are singletons. The top ten constitute about 4.3% of the sample.

The clonotype originates from an adult who was a healthcare worker with PCR-confirmed SARS-CoV-2 infection or an uninfected control (not recorded which). Sequenced: whole blood. Recombination linked TRBV9 to TRBJ1-4, with 9 bases matching TRBD1. The DNA sequence is TGTGCCAGCAGCGTGGGACAGGGAAATGAAAAACTGTTTTTT. Protein translation: CASSVGQGNEKLFF.